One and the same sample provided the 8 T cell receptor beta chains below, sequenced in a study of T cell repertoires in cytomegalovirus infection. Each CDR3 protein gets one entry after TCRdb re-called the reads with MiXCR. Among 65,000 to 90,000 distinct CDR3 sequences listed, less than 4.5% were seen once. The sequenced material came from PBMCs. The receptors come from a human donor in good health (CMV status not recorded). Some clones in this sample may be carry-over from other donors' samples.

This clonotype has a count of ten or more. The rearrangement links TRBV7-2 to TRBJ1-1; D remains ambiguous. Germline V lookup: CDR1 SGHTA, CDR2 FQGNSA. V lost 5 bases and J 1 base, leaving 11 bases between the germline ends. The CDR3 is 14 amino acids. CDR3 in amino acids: CASSLLMGNTEAFF. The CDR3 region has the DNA TGTGCCAGCAGCCTGCTTATGGGGAACACTGAAGCTTTCTTT.

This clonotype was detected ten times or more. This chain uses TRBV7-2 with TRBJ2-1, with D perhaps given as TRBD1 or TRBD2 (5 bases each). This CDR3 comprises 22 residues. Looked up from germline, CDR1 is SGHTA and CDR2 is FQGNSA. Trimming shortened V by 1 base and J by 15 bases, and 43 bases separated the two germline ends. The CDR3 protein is CASSLGTRGAQYHRGDLRRTFF. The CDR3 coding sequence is TGTGCCAGCAGCTTAGGGACCAGAGGGGCGCAGTATCATAGGGGAGACCTACGTCGTACGTTCTTC.

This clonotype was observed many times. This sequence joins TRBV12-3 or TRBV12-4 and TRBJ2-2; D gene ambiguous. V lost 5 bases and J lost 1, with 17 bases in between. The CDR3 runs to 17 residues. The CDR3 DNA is TGTGCCAGCAGTCCCCTCCTAAGGGAAGTGAACACCGGGGAGCTGTTTTTT. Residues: CASSPLLREVNTGELFF.

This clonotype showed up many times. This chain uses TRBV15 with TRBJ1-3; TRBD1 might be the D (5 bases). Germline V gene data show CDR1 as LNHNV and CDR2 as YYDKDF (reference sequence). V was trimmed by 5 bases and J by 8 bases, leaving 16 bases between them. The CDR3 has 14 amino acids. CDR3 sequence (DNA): TGTGCCACCAGCTTACAGGCCAGGAGTGACACCATATATTTT. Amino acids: CATSLQARSDTIYF.

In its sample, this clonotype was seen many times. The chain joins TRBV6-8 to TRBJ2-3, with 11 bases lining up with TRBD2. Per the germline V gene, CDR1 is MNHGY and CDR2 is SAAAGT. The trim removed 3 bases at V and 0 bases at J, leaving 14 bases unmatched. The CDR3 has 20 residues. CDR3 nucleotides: TGTGCCAGCAGTTATACCCCTCTAGCGGGGGGCCACCCAAGCACAGATACGCAGTATTTT. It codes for CASSYTPLAGGHPSTDTQYF.

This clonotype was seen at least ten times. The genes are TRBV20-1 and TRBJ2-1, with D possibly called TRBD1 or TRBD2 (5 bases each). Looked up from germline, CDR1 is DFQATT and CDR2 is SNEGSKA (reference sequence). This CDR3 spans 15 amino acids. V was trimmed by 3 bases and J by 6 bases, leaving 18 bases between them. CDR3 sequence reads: CSASRQWGRGNEQFF. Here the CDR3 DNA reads TGCAGTGCTAGTCGGCAATGGGGGAGAGGCAATGAGCAGTTCTTC.

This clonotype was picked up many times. CDR3 region: CASSFLAQPQHF. In DNA, the CDR3 is TGTGCCAGCAGCTTTCTCGCCCAGCCCCAGCATTTT. The chain has TRBV7-2 and TRBJ1-5; D unresolved. With 3 bases removed from V and 7 bases from J, the gap between germline ends came to 7 bases. Looked up from germline, CDR1 is SGHTA and CDR2 is FQGNSA. This CDR3 is 12 amino acids long.

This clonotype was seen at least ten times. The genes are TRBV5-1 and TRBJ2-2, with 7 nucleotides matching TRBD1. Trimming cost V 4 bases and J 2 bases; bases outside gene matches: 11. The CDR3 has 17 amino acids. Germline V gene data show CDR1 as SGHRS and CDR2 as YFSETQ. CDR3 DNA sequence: TGCGCCAGCAGCGGGCGCCCTGACAGGGAAAACACCGGGGAGCTGTTTTTT. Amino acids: CASSGRPDRENTGELFF.